These 22 T cell receptor beta chains came from one sample sequenced in a study of stem cell transplantation in POMP-related autoinflammatory disease. TCRdb's copy holds only in-frame clones and misses some; the assay was immunoSEQ multiplex PCR. The table includes over 60,000 clones, approximately 91% detected once. Sequencing was performed on CD4+ T cells from PBMCs, taken after stem cell transplantation. All receptors come from a human patient with POMP-related autoinflammation and immune dysregulation (PRAID). The graft donor may be the source of some T cells.

J is TRBJ1-3 and V is TRBV28; a possible D gene is TRBD1 (5 bases). The V end lost 5 bases, the J end lost 2 bases, and 16 bases lay between the germline ends. CDR3 size: 16 residues. The V gene's germline CDR1 is MDHEN and CDR2 SYDVKM. The CDR3: CASSPNLGTPGNTIYF. DNA of the CDR3: TGTGCCAGCAGTCCTAACCTTGGGACCCCTGGAAACACCATATATTTT.

The gene calls are TRBV29-1 and TRBJ2-7; possibly TRBD2 for D (5 bases). The CDR3 sequence is 14 residues long. Looked up from germline, CDR1 is SQVTM and CDR2 is ANQGSEA. Deletions cut 4 bases from V and 0 bases from J, with 13 bases between. The CDR3 DNA reads as TGCAGCGTTGGCCACGACGGGGACTCCTACGAGCAGTACTTC. Translation: CSVGHDGDSYEQYF.

The chain carries TRBV11-2 and TRBJ2-1; TRBD2 matches 7 bases. After removal of 2 bases from V and 7 bases from J, the junction contained 11 bases not matched to a gene. Germline V gives CDR1 SGHAT, CDR2 FQNNGV. The CDR3 has 16 residues. CDR3 sequence (DNA): TGTGCCAGCAGCTTACTAAGCGGGGTTTTGGGAAATGAGCAGTTCTTC. This sequence encodes CASSLLSGVLGNEQFF.

The gene calls are TRBV2 and TRBJ2-3, with D possibly matching TRBD1 (6 bases). V was cut by 6 bases and J by 6 bases, with 13 bases left in between. The CDR3 length is 13 residues. The germline V gene encodes CDR1 SNHLY and CDR2 FYNNEI. The CDR3 loop is CASSLQGTDTQYF. Here the CDR3 DNA reads TGTGCCAGCAGCCTTCAGGGGACGGATACGCAGTATTTT.

V gene TRBV9 combines with J gene TRBJ2-7, with unresolved D. The CDR3 totals 14 residues. V shed 0 bases and J shed 3 bases, with 10 bases lying between them. Germline V gives CDR1 SGDLS, CDR2 YYNGEE. The CDR3 DNA is TGTGCCAGCAGCGTAGGAGTAGGATACTACGAGCAGTACTTC. It codes for CASSVGVGYYEQYF.

The chain joins TRBV28 to TRBJ2-3; D might be TRBD1 (7 bases). The CDR3 has 13 amino acids. Trimming removed 4 bases at V and 5 bases at J, with 10 bases between. Germline V CDR1 and CDR2: MDHEN, SYDVKM. CDR3 nucleotide sequence: TGTGCCAGCAGTTCAGGGGGGATAGATACGCAGTATTTT. Translated: CASSSGGIDTQYF.

This rearrangement joins TRBV7-9 to TRBJ1-2; no reliable D call. This CDR3 contains 12 residues. V lost 1 base and J 5 bases, leaving 5 bases between the germline ends. Germline loops: CDR1 SEHNR, CDR2 FQNEAQ (reference sequence). Here the CDR3 reads CASSLGGYGYTF. The CDR3 coding sequence is TGTGCCAGCAGCTTAGGAGGATATGGCTACACCTTC.

V is TRBV5-4 and J is TRBJ1-5; possibly TRBD1 for D (5 bases). In germline, CDR1 is SGHNT, CDR2 YYREEE (reference sequence). V was trimmed by 0 bases and J by 6 bases, leaving 10 bases between them. This CDR3 spans 14 amino acids. The CDR3 reads CASSLGGDGQPQHF. The DNA of the CDR3 is TGTGCCAGCAGCTTGGGGGGCGACGGTCAGCCCCAGCATTTT.

In its sample, this clone was seen a few times. The chain couples TRBV5-4 to TRBJ1-5, with 9 bases aligning to TRBD1. Germline CDR1 reads SGHNT; CDR2 reads YYREEE (reference sequence). V was clipped by 4 bases and J by 2 bases; unmatched bases: 4. The CDR3 sequence is 15 residues long. Here the CDR3 reads CASSVQGAGNQPQHF. The CDR3 DNA follows: TGTGCCAGCAGCGTACAGGGGGCAGGCAATCAGCCCCAGCATTTT.

The CDR3 region has the DNA TGTGCCACCAGTCAGGGGCGCAGAACTGAAGCTTTCTTT. Encoded protein: CATSQGRRTEAFF. The rearrangement joins TRBV24-1 to TRBJ1-1; a possible D gene is TRBD1 (6 bases). CDR3 length: 13 residues. CDR1 and CDR2 (germline): KGHDR, SFDVKD. V lost 6 bases to trimming and J lost 5 bases, with 12 bases between them.

This chain joins TRBV3-1 (or the pseudogene TRBV3-2) and TRBJ1-3; tentatively, D is TRBD1 (6 bases). Germline V CDR1 and CDR2: LGHDT, YNNKEL (reference sequence). The CDR3 is 15 amino acids. Trimming left V 3 bases short and J 3 bases short, with 12 bases between. The CDR3 DNA reads TGTGCCAGCAGCCACCTAGCAGGGGTTGGAAACACCATATATTTT. It yields the protein CASSHLAGVGNTIYF.

Here the CDR3 reads CASSLKGGEKLFF. In DNA, the CDR3 is TGTGCCAGCAGCCTAAAGGGGGGCGAAAAACTGTTTTTT. This chain connects TRBV28 to TRBJ1-4; D perhaps matches TRBD1 (6 bases). Germline V gene lookup returns CDR1 MDHEN and CDR2 SYDVKM. This CDR3 spans 13 amino acids. V lost 6 bases and J lost 8, with 13 bases in between.

The chain uses TRBV28 and TRBJ2-6; D is uncertain. The CDR3 consists of 15 residues. Germline CDR1 is MDHEN and CDR2 is SYDVKM. V lost 7 bases to trimming and J lost 0 bases, with 10 bases between them. Here the CDR3 reads CASTMGNSGANVLTF. CDR3 DNA sequence: TGTGCCAGCACCATGGGCAACTCTGGGGCCAACGTCCTGACTTTC.

This chain uses TRBV4-1 with TRBJ2-7; possibly TRBD1 or TRBD2 for D (5 bases each). The CDR3 is 13 amino acids. V lost 4 bases and J 5 bases, leaving 12 bases between the germline ends. Germline assignment: CDR1 MGHRA and CDR2 YSYEKL. In DNA form, the CDR3 reads TGCGCCAGCAGCCTCCACGGGACCGACGAGCAGTACGTC. Protein sequence: CASSLHGTDEQYV.

DNA of the CDR3: TGTGCCAGCAGAAAACAATCAGGGTCAGATACGCAGTATTTT. It translates to CASRKQSGSDTQYF. V usage is TRBV7-2 and J usage is TRBJ2-3; D might be TRBD1 (5 bases). This CDR3 is 14 amino acids long. V was trimmed by 6 bases and J by 4 bases, leaving 14 bases between them. Germline V gene sequence: CDR1 SGHTA, CDR2 FQGNSA.

The chain's CDR3 is CASRNGQGGYGYTF. CDR3 nucleotide sequence: TGTGCCAGCAGAAATGGCCAGGGAGGCTATGGCTACACCTTC. The J gene is TRBJ1-2, the V gene TRBV6-5; tentative D call: TRBD1 (5 bases). Looked up from germline, CDR1 is MNHEY and CDR2 is SVGAGI. The CDR3 contains 14 residues. V was shortened by 6 bases and J by 4 bases, with 15 bases between the two germline ends.

The chain joins TRBV5-1 to TRBJ2-5; D is unclear. The CDR3 covers 11 residues. The V gene's germline CDR1 is SGHRS and CDR2 YFSETQ. V was shortened by 7 bases and J by 1 base, with 5 bases between the two germline ends. The CDR3 DNA sequence: TGCGCCAGCGCAATCCAAGAGACCCAGTACTTC. Its translation is CASAIQETQYF.

This sequence joins TRBV4-1 and TRBJ1-4; 7 nucleotides align to TRBD1. The CDR3 is 13 residues long. In germline, CDR1 is MGHRA, CDR2 YSYEKL. Losses at the gene ends were 6 bases for V and 5 bases for J; bases not matched to a gene: 3. As DNA, the CDR3 is TGCGCCAGCAGTCTGACAGGGAATGAAAAACTGTTTTTT. Its protein is CASSLTGNEKLFF.

The chain combines TRBV29-1 with TRBJ2-3; D might be TRBD1 (5 bases). V gave up 3 bases and J gave up 2 bases, with 9 bases separating them. This CDR3 is built from 13 residues. The germline V gene has CDR1 SQVTM and CDR2 ANQGSEA. DNA of the CDR3: TGCAGCGTTGAGGGCAGGGCCACAGATACGCAGTATTTT. Protein: CSVEGRATDTQYF.

This clone was seen once. In DNA, the CDR3 is TGTGCCAGCAGTGAAGACAGGCGGAGGGAAAAACTGTTTTTT. Residues: CASSEDRRREKLFF. The chain employs TRBV6-1 and TRBJ1-4; the D gene is possibly TRBD1 (5 bases). CDR3 size: 14 residues. The germline V gene encodes CDR1 MNHNS and CDR2 SASEGT. V was shortened by 1 base and J by 8 bases, with 11 bases between the two germline ends.

The chain carries TRBV5-1 and TRBJ2-1; D unclear. This CDR3 spans 15 amino acids. Trimming left V 4 bases short and J 5 bases short, with 16 bases between. Germline-derived CDR1 and CDR2 are SGHRS and YFSETQ. CDR3 in DNA: TGCGCCAGCAGCGCCCGGGCTCCATGGGACAATGAGCAGTTCTTC. Protein: CASSARAPWDNEQFF.

The genes are TRBV11-3 and TRBJ2-3; no clear D gene. The V end was cut by 5 bases, the J end by 6 bases, with 12 bases between. The CDR3 runs 13 residues. Germline CDR1 and CDR2: SGHNT and YENEEA. The CDR3 DNA reads TGTGCCAGCAGCGCCCCCGTAGGGGATACGCAGTATTTT. Protein sequence: CASSAPVGDTQYF.